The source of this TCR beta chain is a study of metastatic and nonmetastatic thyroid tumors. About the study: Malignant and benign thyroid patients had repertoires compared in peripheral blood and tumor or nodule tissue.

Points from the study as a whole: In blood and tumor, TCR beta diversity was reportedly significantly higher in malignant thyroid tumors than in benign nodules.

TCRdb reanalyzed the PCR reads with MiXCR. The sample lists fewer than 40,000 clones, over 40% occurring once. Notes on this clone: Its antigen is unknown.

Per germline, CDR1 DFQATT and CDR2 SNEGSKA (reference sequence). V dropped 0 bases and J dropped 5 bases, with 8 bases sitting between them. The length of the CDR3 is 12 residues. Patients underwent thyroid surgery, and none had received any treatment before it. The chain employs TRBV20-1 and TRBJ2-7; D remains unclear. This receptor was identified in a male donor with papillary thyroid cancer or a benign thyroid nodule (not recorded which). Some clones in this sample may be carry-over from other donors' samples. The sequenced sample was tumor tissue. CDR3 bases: TGCAGTGCTAGAGATAGGAGTCACGAGCAGTACTTC. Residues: CSARDRSHEQYF.